Listed below are T cell receptor beta chains from one sample, sequenced in a study of patients and donors after allogeneic stem cell transplantation. TCRdb itself ran the RT-PCR reads through MiXCR, one entry per CDR3 protein. The table shows roughly 880,000 distinct CDR3 sequences, with roughly 18% occurring only once. The source material was blood, either unsorted or a sorted T cell fraction (not recorded which). These receptors all stem from a human donor who was either an allogeneic HSCT recipient or a stem cell or donor lymphocyte infusion donor (not recorded which). It is not recorded whose cells these are; they may come from a transplant donor. CDR3s include the opening cysteine and the closing phenylalanine or tryptophan. Fields, in order: J gene, CDR3 length, clone size, D gene, V gene, CDR3 protein, CDR3 DNA. The D gene is left open where the match is weak. For some rows the clone size is stated as once, few or many, or as a class when expanded; others skip it.

TRBJ1-5 | 14 | NA | NA | TRBV20-1 | CSSRSGEGNQPQHF | TGCAGTTCTAGGTCGGGGGAGGGCAATCAGCCCCAGCATTTT
TRBJ1-1 | 14 | few | NA | TRBV20-1 | CSARAPAFNTEAFF | TGCAGTGCTAGAGCTCCGGCCTTTAATACTGAAGCTTTCTTT
TRBJ2-2 | 18 | NA | NA | TRBV11-2 | CASSPRPGQRIGIGELFF | TGTGCCAGCAGCCCCCGACCCGGACAGAGGATCGGCATCGGGGAGCTGTTTTTT
TRBJ2-5 | 15 | NA | NA | TRBV3-1 | CASSLFRTKQETQYF | TGTGCCAGCAGCCTATTCAGGACCAAACAAGAGACCCAGTACTTC
TRBJ2-1 | 18 | NA | TRBD2 | TRBV11-2 | CASSLDLGLRALSNEQFF | TGTGCCAGCAGCTTAGATTTGGGACTACGTGCCCTAAGCAATGAGCAGTTCTTC
TRBJ1-2 | 16 | few | NA | TRBV5-5 | CASGTGSLPSNYGYTF | TGTGCCAGCGGAACAGGGAGCCTCCCCTCTAACTATGGCTACACCTTC
TRBJ1-2 | 16 | NA | NA | TRBV4-3 | CASSQDGTSFYYGYTF | TGCGCCAGCAGCCAAGATGGGACGTCCTTTTACTATGGCTACACCTTC
TRBJ1-5 | 15 | few | NA | TRBV28 | CASSLPTGLGQPQHF | TGTGCCAGCAGTTTACCAACAGGACTCGGTCAGCCCCAGCATTTT
TRBJ1-1 | 18 | few | NA | TRBV9 | CASSVAGHTGSGSTEAFF | TGTGCCAGCAGCGTAGCGGGGCACACAGGGTCGGGATCCACTGAAGCTTTCTTT
TRBJ2-3 | 12 | NA | NA | TRBV9 | CASSKTRDTQYF | TGTGCCAGCAGCAAAACGAGAGATACGCAGTATTTT